Below, one TCR beta chain is given with its context. The sample is drawn from a study of blood T cells in healthy people across ages. PCR was performed a second time for about 6 to 12 cycles using a sample-barcoded 5' primer and a J-beta primer mix. TCRdb reanalysed the 5' RACE reads using MiXCR and keeps one entry per CDR3 protein. The table includes over 1,200,000 distinct CDR3 sequences, almost 60% detected once. Caucasian individuals from Russia who were healthy and aged about 6 to 90 acted as donors. Peripheral blood from each donor was collected in a volume of 9.5 to 10 milliliters. The CDR3 loop spans 16 amino acids. Germline CDR1 and CDR2: MNHNY and SVGAGI (reference sequence). V was pared by 0 bases and J by 1 base, with 12 bases between.

V is TRBV6-6 and J is TRBJ1-1; D remains ambiguous. The sequenced material came from blood. The TCR comes from a man in his late teens or twenties in good health. The CDR3 loop reads CASSYSPDIQNTEAFF. CDR3 coding DNA: TGTGCCAGCAGTTACTCCCCCGACATCCAGAACACTGAAGCTTTCTTT.